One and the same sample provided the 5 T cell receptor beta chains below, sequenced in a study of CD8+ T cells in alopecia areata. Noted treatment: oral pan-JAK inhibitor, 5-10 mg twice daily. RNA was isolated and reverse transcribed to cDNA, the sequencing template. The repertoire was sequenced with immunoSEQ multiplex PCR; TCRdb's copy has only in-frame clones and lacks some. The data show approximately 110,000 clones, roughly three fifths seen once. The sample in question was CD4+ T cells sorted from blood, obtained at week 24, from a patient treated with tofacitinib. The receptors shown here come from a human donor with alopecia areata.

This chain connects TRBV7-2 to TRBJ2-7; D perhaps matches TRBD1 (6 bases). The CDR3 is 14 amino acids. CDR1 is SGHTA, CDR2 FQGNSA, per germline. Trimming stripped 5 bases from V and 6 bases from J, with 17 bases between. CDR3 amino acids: CASSPSGTHLEQYF. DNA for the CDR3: TGTGCCAGCAGCCCCTCCGGGACACATCTCGAGCAGTACTTC.

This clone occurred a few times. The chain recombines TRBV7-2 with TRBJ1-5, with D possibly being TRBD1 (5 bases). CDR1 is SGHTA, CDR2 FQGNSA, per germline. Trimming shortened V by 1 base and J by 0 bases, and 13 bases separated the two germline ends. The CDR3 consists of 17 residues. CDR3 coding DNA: TGTGCCAGCAGCTTAGGGTGGGGCCCTTATAGCAATCAGCCCCAGCATTTT. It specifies CASSLGWGPYSNQPQHF.

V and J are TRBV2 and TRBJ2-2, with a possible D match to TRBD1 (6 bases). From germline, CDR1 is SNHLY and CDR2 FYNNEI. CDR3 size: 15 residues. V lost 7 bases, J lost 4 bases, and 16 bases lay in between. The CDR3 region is CASKFEGGGTGELFF. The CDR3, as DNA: TGTGCCAGCAAATTTGAAGGGGGTGGCACCGGGGAGCTGTTTTTT.

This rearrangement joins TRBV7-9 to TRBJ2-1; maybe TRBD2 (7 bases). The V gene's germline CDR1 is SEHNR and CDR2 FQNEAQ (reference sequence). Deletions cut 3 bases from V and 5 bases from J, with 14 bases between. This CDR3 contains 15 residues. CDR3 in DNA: TGTGCCAGCAGCTTGGGGGCGGGGGCCAACAATGAGCAGTTCTTC. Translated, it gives CASSLGAGANNEQFF.

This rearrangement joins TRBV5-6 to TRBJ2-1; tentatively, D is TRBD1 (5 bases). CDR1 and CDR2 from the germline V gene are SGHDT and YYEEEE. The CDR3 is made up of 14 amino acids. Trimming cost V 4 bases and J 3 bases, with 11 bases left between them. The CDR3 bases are TGTGCCAGCAGCGGCGACAGATACTACAATGAGCAGTTCTTC. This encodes CASSGDRYYNEQFF.